This T cell receptor beta chain came from a study of T cells in Graves' hyperthyroidism and ophthalmopathy. Overall study context: Blood was drawn when the patient was first diagnosed and still untreated.

Notes on the study in general: Most thyroid clonotypes with frequency above 0.001 were detected in blood.

This clonotype occurred many times. The target antigen is unknown. Amplified regions were TCR beta CDR3 sequences from RNA transcripts. Using the HTBI primer set, a first-round RT-PCR was run on the TCR CDR3. TCRdb reprocessed the multiplex PCR reads with MiXCR, giving one entry per CDR3 protein. The data contain more than 300,000 distinct CDR3 sequences, roughly 15% of them seen just once; the ten biggest clones take up approximately 30%. Investigators excluded patients with uncontrolled infection, other autoimmune disease, pregnancy or lactation. Diagnoses used clinical symptoms, serum thyroxine and TRAb, thyroid ultrasound and orbital computed tomography. The germline V gene has CDR1 SGHRS and CDR2 YFSETQ. The CDR3 extends over 15 amino acids. V was clipped by 4 bases and J by 1 base, with 14 bases between them.

The chain recombines TRBV5-1 with TRBJ1-1, with D possibly matching TRBD1 (5 bases). Sequences were obtained from blood. The source is a woman younger than 45 with Graves' hyperthyroidism that later progressed to Graves' ophthalmopathy. In DNA form, the CDR3 reads TGCGCCAGCAGCGAATGGACACAGCAGAACACTGAAGCTTTCTTT. Translated, it gives CASSEWTQQNTEAFF.